Listed below are T cell receptor beta chains from one sample, sequenced in a study of cytomegalovirus exposure and HLA in healthy donors. Sequencing was performed with immunoSEQ multiplex PCR; in TCRdb, only in-frame clones are kept and a portion is missing. The sample contains fewer than 60,000 clones, approximately 75% of which appear only once. Sequencing used PBMCs. These TCRs come from a middle-aged woman in good health and CMV-seropositive. CDR3s include the opening cysteine and the closing phenylalanine or tryptophan. The D gene is left open where the match is weak. For some rows the clone size is stated as once, few or many, or as a class when expanded; others skip it.

v_call,clone_size,d_call,j_call,cdr3_nt,cdr3_aa
TRBV18,once,NA,TRBJ2-3,TGTGCCAGCTCACCCCTCGCAGATACGCAGTATTTT,CASSPLADTQYF
TRBV18,NA,TRBD1,TRBJ1-1,TGTGCCAGCTCACCACGCGACAGGGGGTACCAGAACACTGAAGCTTTCTTT,CASSPRDRGYQNTEAFF
TRBV6-5,NA,NA,TRBJ2-1,TGTGCCAGCATCCCAAGGGGCGCATACAATGAGCAGTTCTTC,CASIPRGAYNEQFF
TRBV19,NA,TRBD1,TRBJ1-5,TGTGCCAGTAGTCCGGGGACAGGGAATCAGCCCCAGCATTTT,CASSPGTGNQPQHF
TRBV14,NA,TRBD2,TRBJ2-1,TGTGCCAGCAGCCAGATAGCGGGGGCGGGGAATGAGCAGTTCTTC,CASSQIAGAGNEQFF
TRBV10-3,few,NA,TRBJ1-1,TGTGCCTCGCGGGGGACCGAAGGGAACACTGAAGCTTTCTTT,CASRGTEGNTEAFF
TRBV7-9,few,TRBD2,TRBJ2-5,TGTGCCAGCAGCTCGTTACCGGGACTAGCGGGGGGGCAAGAGACCCAGTACTTC,CASSSLPGLAGGQETQYF
TRBV5-1,NA,NA,TRBJ2-7,TGCGCCAGCAACCCACAGGGATCGGGTGAGCAGTACTTC,CASNPQGSGEQYF
TRBV15,once,TRBD1,TRBJ1-1,TGTGCCACCAGCAGGGGGGACAGAAACACTGAAGCTTTCTTT,CATSRGDRNTEAFF
TRBV5-1,NA,NA,TRBJ2-3,TGCGCCAGCAGCTTCTCCGGGACAGATACGCAGTATTTT,CASSFSGTDTQYF
TRBV6-1,NA,TRBD2,TRBJ2-1,TGTGCCAGCAGTGAACAGCGGAGCGGGGTGCACAATGAGCAGTTCTTC,CASSEQRSGVHNEQFF
TRBV19,NA,TRBD1,TRBJ1-1,TGTGCCAGTAGGAAGGGACAGGGGGGAACTGAAGCTTTCTTT,CASRKGQGGTEAFF
TRBV11-2,few,NA,TRBJ1-1,TGTGCCAGCAGCTCAAGGACTCTGCAGGCTTTCTTT,CASSSRTLQAFF
TRBV4-1,NA,TRBD2,TRBJ2-5,TGCGCCAGCAGCCAAGATTGGGGACTAGCGGGGGGGCCCGAGACCCAGTACTTC,CASSQDWGLAGGPETQYF
TRBV2,NA,TRBD2,TRBJ2-2,TGTGCCAGCAAAATGACTAGCGGGGGGATCGGGGAGCTGTTTTTT,CASKMTSGGIGELFF
TRBV4-3,NA,NA,TRBJ1-1,TGCGCCAGCAGCCCTGAGGTGGGGAACACTGAAGCTTTCTTT,CASSPEVGNTEAFF
TRBV7-8,NA,NA,TRBJ1-5,TGTGCCAGCACCATCTATGGGGGGGGCAGCAATCAGCCCCAGCATTTT,CASTIYGGGSNQPQHF
TRBV4-1,NA,NA,TRBJ2-4,TGCGCCAGCAGCCAACAGGGTTTGCCCAAAAACATTCAGTACTTC,CASSQQGLPKNIQYF
TRBV19,NA,TRBD1,TRBJ2-7,TGTGCCAGTAGTTGGGGGACAGGGAGCCACGAGCAGTACTTC,CASSWGTGSHEQYF
TRBV19,NA,NA,TRBJ2-1,TGTGCCAGTAGTAGGAGGGAGGGGGGCACCATCTCCTACAATGAGCAGTTCTTC,CASSRREGGTISYNEQFF
TRBV7-8,NA,TRBD1,TRBJ2-3,TGTGCCAGCAGCTTAGTCGTTTCCGGGACAGGGGGCACAGATACGCAGTATTTT,CASSLVVSGTGGTDTQYF
TRBV27,NA,TRBD1,TRBJ1-6,TGTGCCAGCAGTTTAATCGGACAGGGTCTCCACTTT,CASSLIGQGLHF
TRBV19,NA,TRBD1,TRBJ1-2,TGTGCCAGTAGTATAACAACAACACTTCCAGGGGGCAGGGGCTACACCTTC,CASSITTTLPGGRGYTF
TRBV5-1,NA,TRBD1,TRBJ2-5,TGCGCCAGCAGCCTAGGGACAGGGGAAGAGACCCAGTACTTC,CASSLGTGEETQYF
TRBV6-1,once,TRBD1,TRBJ1-5,TGTGCCAGCAGTCCTAGGACAGGGGGCAATCAGCCCCAGCATTTT,CASSPRTGGNQPQHF
TRBV4-3,few,NA,TRBJ1-2,TGCGCCAGCAGCCAAGGTTACATTGGCCCTAACTATGGCTACACCTTC,CASSQGYIGPNYGYTF
TRBV9,NA,NA,TRBJ1-2,TGTGCCAGCAGCCCAGAAGGAGATTCCTATGGCTACACCTTC,CASSPEGDSYGYTF
TRBV27,once,TRBD1,TRBJ1-5,TGTGCCAGCCGACAGGGAGTCAATCAGCCCCAGCATTTT,CASRQGVNQPQHF
TRBV5-4,NA,TRBD2,TRBJ2-2,TGTGCCAGCAGCTTGGCTTCCGGGCTAGCGGGCGGGGAGCTGTTTTTT,CASSLASGLAGGELFF
TRBV19,NA,TRBD1,TRBJ1-4,TGTGCCAGTAGTCCCACAGGGGGCAACGAAAAACTGTTTTTT,CASSPTGGNEKLFF
TRBV4-1,NA,TRBD1,TRBJ1-2,TGCGCCAGCAGCCAAGATGCGGACAGGGGGGAGGATGGCTACACCTTC,CASSQDADRGEDGYTF
TRBV6-6,NA,TRBD1,TRBJ2-5,TGTGCCAGCAGTCTTAGACAGGGTGGAGCGGAGACCCAGTACTTC,CASSLRQGGAETQYF
TRBV7-3,few,TRBD2,TRBJ2-3,TGTGCCAGCAGCTTAGGTTGGGGAGGGAGGTTCTCAGATACGCAGTATTTT,CASSLGWGGRFSDTQYF
TRBV10-2,NA,NA,TRBJ1-1,TGCGCCAGCAGTGAGTCTTTGTCCGTTCGAGCTTTCTTT,CASSESLSVRAFF
TRBV7-9,NA,TRBD1,TRBJ1-4,TGTGCCAGCAGCATCAGGGGGCTCCCGGGGGGTGAAAAACTGTTTTTT,CASSIRGLPGGEKLFF
TRBV5-6,few,TRBD1,TRBJ1-3,TGTGCCAGCAGTCAAGACAGGGCTGGAAACACCATATATTTT,CASSQDRAGNTIYF
TRBV6-1,NA,NA,TRBJ2-1,TGTGCCAGCAGTGGCCGCGTAGTGAGGAGGTCCTACAATGAGCAGTTCTTC,CASSGRVVRRSYNEQFF
TRBV15,NA,NA,TRBJ2-7,TGTGCCACCAGCAGAGATTTGTTGCAGGGTAGGTACGAGCAGTACTTC,CATSRDLLQGRYEQYF
TRBV5-6,NA,TRBD1,TRBJ1-1,TGTGCCAGTAGTATCCGACAGGGGAGAATGGTTAAGAACACTGAAGCTTTCTTT,CASSIRQGRMVKNTEAFF
TRBV6-5,NA,NA,TRBJ2-7,TGTGCCAGCTCCTCGACTCGGGGAATATTTGAGCGGTACTTC,CASSSTRGIFERYF
TRBV7-9,NA,NA,TRBJ2-7,TGTTCCAGCTGCCAGGACTCCTACGAGCAGTACTTC,CSSCQDSYEQYF
TRBV4-1,once,TRBD2,TRBJ2-5,TGCGCCAGCAGCCAAGAAGGCGGGGGGGTGCGGACCCAGTACTTC,CASSQEGGGVRTQYF
TRBV6-5,NA,NA,TRBJ2-7,TGTGCCAGCAGTTACAGACGCGGCTACGAGCAGTACTTC,CASSYRRGYEQYF
TRBV2,NA,TRBD2,TRBJ2-5,TGTGCCAGCATCCGGGGGGGCCGGGAGACCCAGTACTTC,CASIRGGRETQYF
TRBV7-6,NA,TRBD1,TRBJ2-7,TGTGCCAGCAGCCTCGGGACAGTCGAGGGCGAGCAGTACTTC,CASSLGTVEGEQYF